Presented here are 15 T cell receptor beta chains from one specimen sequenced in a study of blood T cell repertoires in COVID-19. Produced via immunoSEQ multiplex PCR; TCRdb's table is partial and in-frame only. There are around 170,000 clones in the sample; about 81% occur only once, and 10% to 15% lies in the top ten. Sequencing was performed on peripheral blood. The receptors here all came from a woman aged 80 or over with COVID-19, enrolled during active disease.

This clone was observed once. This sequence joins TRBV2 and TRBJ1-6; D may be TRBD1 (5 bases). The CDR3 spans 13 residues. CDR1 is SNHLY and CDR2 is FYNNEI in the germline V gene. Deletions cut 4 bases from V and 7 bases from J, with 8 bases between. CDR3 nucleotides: TGTGCCAGCAGTGGACAGCAAAATTCACCCCTCCACTTT. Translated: CASSGQQNSPLHF.

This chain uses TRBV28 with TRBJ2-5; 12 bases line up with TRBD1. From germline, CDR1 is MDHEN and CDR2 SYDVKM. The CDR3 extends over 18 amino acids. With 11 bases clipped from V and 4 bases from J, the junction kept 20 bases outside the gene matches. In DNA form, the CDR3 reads TGTGCCGTAAGCTCCGGGACAGGGGGCAGAGTAGACAGAGAGACCCAGTACTTC. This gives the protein CAVSSGTGGRVDRETQYF.

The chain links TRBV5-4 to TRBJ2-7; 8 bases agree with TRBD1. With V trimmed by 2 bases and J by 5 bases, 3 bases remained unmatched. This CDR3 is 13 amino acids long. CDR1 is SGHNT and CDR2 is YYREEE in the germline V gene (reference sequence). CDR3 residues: CASSLPGGDEQYF. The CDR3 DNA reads TGTGCCAGCAGCTTACCAGGGGGCGACGAGCAGTACTTC.

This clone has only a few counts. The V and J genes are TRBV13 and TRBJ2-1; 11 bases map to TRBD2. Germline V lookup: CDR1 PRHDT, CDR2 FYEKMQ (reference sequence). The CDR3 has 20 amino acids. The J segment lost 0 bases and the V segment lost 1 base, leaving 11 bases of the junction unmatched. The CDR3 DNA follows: TGTGCCAGCAGCTTAGAACCGGGACTAGCGGCTGACAGCTCCTACAATGAGCAGTTCTTC. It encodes CASSLEPGLAADSSYNEQFF. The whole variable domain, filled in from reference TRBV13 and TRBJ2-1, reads AAGVIQSPRHLIKEKRETATLKCYPIPRHDTVYWYQQGPGQDPQFLISFYEKMQSDKGSIPDRFSAQQFSDYHSELNMSSLELGDSALYFCASSLEPGLAADSSYNEQFFGPGTRLTVL.

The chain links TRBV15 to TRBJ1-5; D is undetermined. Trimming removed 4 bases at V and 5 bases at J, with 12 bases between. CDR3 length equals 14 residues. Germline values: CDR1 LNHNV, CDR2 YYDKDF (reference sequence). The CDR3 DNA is TGTGCCACCAGCACCTCAGGCCCGCATCAGCCCCAGCATTTT. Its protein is CATSTSGPHQPQHF.

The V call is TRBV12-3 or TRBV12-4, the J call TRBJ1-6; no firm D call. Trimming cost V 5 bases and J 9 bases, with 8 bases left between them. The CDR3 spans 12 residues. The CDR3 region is CASSAPGSPLHF. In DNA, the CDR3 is TGTGCCAGCAGTGCCCCGGGTTCACCCCTCCACTTT.

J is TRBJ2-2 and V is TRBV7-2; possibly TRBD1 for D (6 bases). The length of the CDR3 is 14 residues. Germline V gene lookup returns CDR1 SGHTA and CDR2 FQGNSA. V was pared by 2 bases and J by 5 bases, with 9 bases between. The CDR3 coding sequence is TGTGCCAGCAGCTTAACAGGGCGGACCGGGGAGCTGTTTTTT. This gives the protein CASSLTGRTGELFF.

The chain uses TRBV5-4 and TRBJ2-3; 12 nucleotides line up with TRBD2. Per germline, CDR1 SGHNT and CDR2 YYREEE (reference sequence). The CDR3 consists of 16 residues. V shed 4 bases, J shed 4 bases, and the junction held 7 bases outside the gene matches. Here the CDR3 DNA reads TGTGCCAGCAGCGTACGACTAGCGGGAGAGTCAGATACGCAGTATTTT. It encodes CASSVRLAGESDTQYF.

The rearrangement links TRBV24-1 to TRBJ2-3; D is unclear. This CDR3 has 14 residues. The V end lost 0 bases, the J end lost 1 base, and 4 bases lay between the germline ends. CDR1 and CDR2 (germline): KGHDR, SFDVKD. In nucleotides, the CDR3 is TGTGCCACCAGTGATTTGGTCGGCACAGATACGCAGTATTTT. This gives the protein CATSDLVGTDTQYF.

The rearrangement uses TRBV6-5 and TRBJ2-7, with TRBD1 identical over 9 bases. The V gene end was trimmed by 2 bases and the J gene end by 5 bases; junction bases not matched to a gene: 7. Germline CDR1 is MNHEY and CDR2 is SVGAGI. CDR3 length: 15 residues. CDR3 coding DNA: TGTGCCAGCAGTTACAACAGGGGGCTCGACCACGAGCAGTACTTC. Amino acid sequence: CASSYNRGLDHEQYF.

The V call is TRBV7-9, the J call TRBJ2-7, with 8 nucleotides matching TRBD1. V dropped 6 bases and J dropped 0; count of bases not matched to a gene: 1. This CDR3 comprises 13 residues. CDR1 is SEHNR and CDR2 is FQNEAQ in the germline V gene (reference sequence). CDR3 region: CASRGQGSYEQYF. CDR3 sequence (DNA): TGTGCCAGCAGAGGACAGGGCTCCTACGAGCAGTACTTC.

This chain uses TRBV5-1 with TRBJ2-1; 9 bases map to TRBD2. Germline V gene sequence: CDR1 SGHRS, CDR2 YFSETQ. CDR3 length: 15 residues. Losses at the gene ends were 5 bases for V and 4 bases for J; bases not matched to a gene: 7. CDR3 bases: TGCGCCAGCAGAAGAAGCGGGGGGACATACAATGAGCAGTTCTTC. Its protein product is CASRRSGGTYNEQFF.

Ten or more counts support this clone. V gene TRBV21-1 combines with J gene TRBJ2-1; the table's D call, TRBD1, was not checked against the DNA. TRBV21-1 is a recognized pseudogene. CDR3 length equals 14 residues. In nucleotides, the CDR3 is TGTGCCAGCAGCAAACTGCGACAGTCTAATGAGCAGTTCTTC. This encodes CASSKLRQSNEQFF.

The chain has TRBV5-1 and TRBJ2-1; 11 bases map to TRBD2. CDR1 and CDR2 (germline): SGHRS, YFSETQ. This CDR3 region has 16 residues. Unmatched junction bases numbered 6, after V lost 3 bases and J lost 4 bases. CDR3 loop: CASSSALAGGYNEQFF. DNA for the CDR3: TGCGCCAGCAGCTCCGCCCTAGCGGGAGGTTACAATGAGCAGTTCTTC.

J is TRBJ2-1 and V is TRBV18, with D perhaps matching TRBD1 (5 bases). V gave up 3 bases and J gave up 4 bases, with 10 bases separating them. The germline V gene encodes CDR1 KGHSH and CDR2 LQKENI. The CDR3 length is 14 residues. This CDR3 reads CASSPQGGYNEQFF. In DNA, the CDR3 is TGTGCCAGCTCACCTCAGGGCGGATACAATGAGCAGTTCTTC.